This T cell receptor beta chain is drawn from a study of control samples from healthy donors and cancer patients. Sequencing used immunoSEQ multiplex PCR; TCRdb keeps in-frame clones, though not all of them. The sample lists under 300,000 clones, around 79% seen once, with more than 10% in the top ten. Trimming removed 7 bases from V and 1 base from J, with 13 bases in between. The CDR3 sequence is 15 residues long. CDR1 LGHDT and CDR2 YNNKEL come from the germline V gene (reference sequence). The rearrangement uses TRBV3-1 (or the pseudogene TRBV3-2) and TRBJ2-2; D uncertain. The origin of this receptor is a woman in her sixties or seventies with lung cancer. The sample consisted of PBMCs. In DNA form, the CDR3 reads TGTGCCAGCAAGTATGCGGTAGGGAACACCGGGGAGCTGTTTTTT. Amino acid sequence: CASKYAVGNTGELFF.